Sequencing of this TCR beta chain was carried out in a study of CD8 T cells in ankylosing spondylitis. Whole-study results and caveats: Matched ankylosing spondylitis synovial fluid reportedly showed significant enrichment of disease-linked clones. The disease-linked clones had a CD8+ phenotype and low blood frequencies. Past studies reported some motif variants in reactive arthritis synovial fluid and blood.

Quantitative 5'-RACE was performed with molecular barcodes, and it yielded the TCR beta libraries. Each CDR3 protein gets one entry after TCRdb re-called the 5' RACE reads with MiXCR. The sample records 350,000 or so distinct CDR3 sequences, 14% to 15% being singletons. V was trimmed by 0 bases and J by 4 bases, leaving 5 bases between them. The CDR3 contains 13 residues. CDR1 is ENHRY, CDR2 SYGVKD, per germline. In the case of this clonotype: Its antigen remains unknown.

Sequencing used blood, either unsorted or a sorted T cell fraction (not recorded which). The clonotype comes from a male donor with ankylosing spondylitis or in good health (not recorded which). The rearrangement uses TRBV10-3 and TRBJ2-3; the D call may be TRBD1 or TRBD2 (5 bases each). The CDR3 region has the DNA TGTGCCATCAGTGAGTCGGGGGCAGATACGCAGTATTTT. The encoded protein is CAISESGADTQYF.